Sequencing of this T cell receptor beta chain was carried out in a study of OX40 agonist ivuxolimab in advanced cancers. In the study overall: Enrolled patients in dose escalation had cancers that were hepatocellular carcinoma, melanoma, renal cell or head and neck cancer. Among those enrolled, mean age was roughly 55 years (range about 23 to 79) and approximately 83% were male.

A note on this clone: The antigen is unknown.

Trimming removed 6 bases from V and 5 bases from J; junction bases left unmatched: 7. The CDR3 is 15 amino acids. CDR1 is PRHDT and CDR2 is FYEKMQ in the germline V gene (reference sequence). Sequencing used immunoSEQ multiplex PCR; TCRdb keeps in-frame clones, though not all of them. The table has about 50,000 clones, 85% to 95% seen once. General study findings and limits: CD4+ and CD8+ blood T cells expanded clonally by week 6 at 0.1 to 3.0 mg/kg.

Sequences were derived from CD4+ or CD8+ T cells sorted from blood, sampled in a trial of the OX40 agonist ivuxolimab. The receptor's source is an adult with an advanced solid tumor such as melanoma, head and neck, liver or kidney cancer. J is TRBJ2-1 and V is TRBV13, with 10 bases fitting TRBD2. DNA for the CDR3: TGTGCCAGCAGTATTCTAGCGGGAGAAGACAATGAGCAGTTCTTC. Translating it yields CASSILAGEDNEQFF.